The 3 T cell receptor beta chains below come from one sample, sequenced in a study of early T cells in non-severe SARS-CoV-2 infection. TCRdb re-derived calls from the 5' RACE reads in MiXCR, one entry per CDR3 protein. Of tens of thousands of distinct CDR3 sequences listed, about 12% are singletons. Input material: whole blood. The receptors shown here come from an adult who was a healthcare worker with PCR-confirmed SARS-CoV-2 infection or an uninfected control (not recorded which).

The gene calls are TRBV11-2 and TRBJ2-2; 11 positions agree with TRBD2. V lost 1 base, J lost 0 bases, and 10 bases stayed unmatched. The CDR3 totals 20 residues. Per the germline V gene, CDR1 is SGHAT and CDR2 is FQNNGV. This CDR3 reads CASSLGVSSGGSSNTGELFF. The CDR3, as DNA: TGTGCCAGCAGCTTAGGGGTCTCTAGCGGGGGGTCCTCGAACACCGGGGAGCTGTTTTTT.

This clonotype was found a few times. J is TRBJ1-6 and V is TRBV6-6; 8 bases line up with TRBD1. V gave up 5 bases and J gave up 9 bases; unmatched junction bases: 15. The CDR3 consists of 17 residues. Looked up from germline, CDR1 is MNHNY and CDR2 is SVGAGI (reference sequence). CDR3 nucleotides: TGTGCCAGCAGTATTAACGGTCCCGACAGGGGTGGTTCACCCCTCCACTTT. Protein: CASSINGPDRGGSPLHF.

The chain recombines TRBV6-6 with TRBJ1-4, with D possibly TRBD1 on 6 matching bases. In germline, CDR1 is MNHNY, CDR2 SVGAGI (reference sequence). Between the trimmed V and J ends, which lost 2 bases and 5 bases, there was a span of 9 bases. The length of the CDR3 is 14 residues. As DNA, the CDR3 is TGTGCCAGCAGTTACGACAGGCGGAATGAAAAACTGTTTTTT. Protein sequence: CASSYDRRNEKLFF.